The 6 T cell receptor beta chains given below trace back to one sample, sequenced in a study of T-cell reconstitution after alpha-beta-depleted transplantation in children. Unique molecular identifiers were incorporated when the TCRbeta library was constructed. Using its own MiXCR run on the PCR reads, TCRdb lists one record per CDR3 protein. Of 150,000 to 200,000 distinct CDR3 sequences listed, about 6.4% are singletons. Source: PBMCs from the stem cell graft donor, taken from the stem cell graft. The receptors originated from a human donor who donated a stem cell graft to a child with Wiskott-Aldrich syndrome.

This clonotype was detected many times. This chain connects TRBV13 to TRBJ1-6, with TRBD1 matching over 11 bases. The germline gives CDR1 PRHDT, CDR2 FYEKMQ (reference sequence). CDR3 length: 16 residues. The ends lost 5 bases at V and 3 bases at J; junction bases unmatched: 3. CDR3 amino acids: CASSPGTGGYNSPLHF. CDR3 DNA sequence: TGTGCCAGCAGCCCCGGGACAGGGGGCTATAATTCACCCCTCCACTTT.

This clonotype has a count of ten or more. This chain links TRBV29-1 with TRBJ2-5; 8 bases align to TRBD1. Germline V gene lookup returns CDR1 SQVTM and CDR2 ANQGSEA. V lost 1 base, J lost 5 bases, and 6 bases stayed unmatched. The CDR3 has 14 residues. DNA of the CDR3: TGCAGCGTTGAAGGTCAGGGGGCGCCGGAGACCCAGTACTTC. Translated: CSVEGQGAPETQYF. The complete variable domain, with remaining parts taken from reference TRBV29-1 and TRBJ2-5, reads SAVISQKPSRDICQRGTSLTIQCQVDSQVTMMFWYRQQPGQSLTLIATANQGSEATYESGFVIDKFPISRPNLTFSTLTVSNMSPEDSSIYLCSVEGQGAPETQYFGPGTRLLVL.

The CDR3, as DNA: TGTGCCAGCATCGCTATGGTTCAAGAGACCCAGTACTTC. Translating it yields CASIAMVQETQYF. J is TRBJ2-5 and V is TRBV25-1; D is unresolved. The CDR3 runs to 13 residues. The V gene's germline CDR1 is MGHDK and CDR2 SYGVNS. V was trimmed by 7 bases and J by 2 bases, leaving 11 bases between them. Drawing the rest from reference TRBV25-1 and TRBJ2-5, the complete variable domain is EADIYQTPRYLVIGTGKKITLECSQTMGHDKMYWYQQDPGMELHLIHYSYGVNSTEKGDLSSESTVSRIRTEHFPLTLESARPSHTSQYLCASIAMVQETQYFGPGTRLLVL.

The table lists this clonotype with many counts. The CDR3 is CASSQDPWGEQYF. CDR3 sequence (DNA): TGCGCCAGCAGCCAAGATCCGTGGGGCGAGCAGTACTTC. The chain joins TRBV4-1 to TRBJ2-7; D is uncertain. The length of the CDR3 is 13 residues. The V gene lost 0 bases and the J gene lost 6 bases, with 9 bases spanning the gap. CDR1 and CDR2 from the germline V gene are MGHRA and YSYEKL.

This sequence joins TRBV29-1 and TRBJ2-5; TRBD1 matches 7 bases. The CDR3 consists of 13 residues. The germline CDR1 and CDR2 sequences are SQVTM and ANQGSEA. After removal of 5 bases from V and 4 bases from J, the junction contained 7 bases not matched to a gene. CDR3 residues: CSVTGVDGETQYF. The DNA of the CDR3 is TGCAGCGTTACAGGGGTGGATGGAGAGACCCAGTACTTC.

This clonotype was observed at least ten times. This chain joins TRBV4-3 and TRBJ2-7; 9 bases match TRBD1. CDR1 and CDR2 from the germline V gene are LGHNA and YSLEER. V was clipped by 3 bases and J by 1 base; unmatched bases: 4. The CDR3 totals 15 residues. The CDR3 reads CASSQGTGISYEQYF. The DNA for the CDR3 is TGCGCCAGCAGCCAGGGGACAGGGATTTCCTACGAGCAGTACTTC.